This TCR beta chain was documented in a study of T cell repertoires in cytomegalovirus infection. Study findings and constraints: CMV carriers with the relevant HLA were identified by cumulative public TCR beta family frequency.

From the reads, TCRdb called clonotypes with MiXCR, one entry per CDR3 protein. The sample shows 600,000 to 700,000 distinct CDR3 sequences, roughly 33% of them seen only once. In the case of this clonotype: Its antigen is undetermined.

The CDR3 length is 16 residues. With 5 bases removed from V and 3 bases from J, the gap between germline ends came to 17 bases. Germline V gene lookup returns CDR1 SGHAT and CDR2 FQNNGV. The chain recombines TRBV11-2 with TRBJ2-1; a weak D match, TRBD2 (6 bases). This receptor was obtained from a human donor in good health (CMV status not recorded). Some clones in this sample may be carry-over from other donors' samples. The sample here was cultured PBMCs, taken from culture after CMV antigen stimulation. CDR3 region: CASSGVGAGSYNEQFF. CDR3 nucleotide sequence: TGTGCCAGCAGCGGCGTAGGTGCGGGGAGCTACAATGAGCAGTTCTTC.